This T cell receptor (beta chain) was profiled in a study of early T cells in non-severe SARS-CoV-2 infection. In the study overall: The study sequenced bulk RNA from unsorted whole blood, with chains unpaired.

CDR1 WSHSY and CDR2 SAAADI come from the germline V gene. The CDR3 loop spans 13 amino acids. This clonotype was seen a handful of times. The antigen remains unidentified. A junction end diverges from the germline sequence, so it may reflect a read error. Individual cDNA molecules were tagged with unique molecular identifiers. TCRdb fed the 5' RACE reads into MiXCR, producing one record per CDR3 protein. The sample holds tens of thousands of distinct CDR3 sequences, 6% to 8.5% seen once. Findings and limits, study-wide: Database matching using VDJdb favored anti-spike CD8 responses, with private and CD4 specificities left missing.

Sequenced material: whole blood. This chain links TRBV10-2 with TRBJ2-7, with 14 positions matching TRBD2. The TCR comes from an adult who was a healthcare worker with PCR-confirmed SARS-CoV-2 infection or an uninfected control (not recorded which). CDR3 nucleotide sequence: TGCGCCAGCAGTGAGGGACTAGCGGGGGGCCTGTTCTTC. Amino acids: CASSEGLAGGLFF.